This T cell receptor beta chain is from a study of OX40 agonist ivuxolimab in advanced cancers. The CDR3 consists of 20 residues. Germline assignment: CDR1 KGHSH and CDR2 LQKENI. Trimming cost V 3 bases and J 4 bases; bases outside gene matches: 24. Here immunoSEQ multiplex PCR was the method, and the copy in TCRdb shows in-frame clones only, minus some. The table has 90,000 or so clones, roughly 90% seen once; the top ten hold 1.1%. The rearrangement joins TRBV18 to TRBJ2-7; 7 positions agree with TRBD2. This receptor was obtained from an adult with an advanced solid tumor such as melanoma, head and neck, liver or kidney cancer. Sequences were derived from CD4+ or CD8+ T cells sorted from blood, sampled in a trial of the OX40 agonist ivuxolimab. The CDR3 protein is CASSPQLNGPGLLPIYEQYF. The CDR3 nucleotides read TGTGCCAGCTCACCTCAATTGAACGGACCGGGACTATTACCTATATACGAGCAGTACTTC.